This T cell receptor (beta chain) was found in a study of blood T cell repertoires in COVID-19. In the study overall: Some COVID-19 samples were acute and others convalescent; all came from the United States, Italy and Spain.

The data were produced by immunoSEQ multiplex PCR, yet TCRdb's version contains in-frame clones alone and is incomplete. The sample has about 40,000 clones; around 86% are singletons. Trimming removed 5 bases from V and 7 bases from J; junction bases left unmatched: 7. The length of the CDR3 is 15 residues. Per germline, CDR1 SGHNT and CDR2 YENEEA. The TCR was taken from a man between 45 and 60 years old in a cohort sampled during active COVID-19. This chain uses TRBV11-3 with TRBJ1-6; TRBD1 agrees at 8 bases. Input material: peripheral blood. CDR3 sequence (DNA): TGTGCCAGCAGCGACCGGACAGGGAGAAATTCACCCCTCCACTTT. It yields the protein CASSDRTGRNSPLHF.